This passage covers 29 T cell receptor beta chains from one sample sequenced in a study of post-analysis software for immune sequencing data. Study findings and constraints: The five TRBV segments detected at higher frequency in patients than in controls included TRBV5-6, TRBV5-1 and TRBV20-1.

TCR beta cDNA libraries had unique molecular identifiers. Each CDR3 protein is one row after TCRdb ran MiXCR on the PCR reads. The data contain 450,000 or so distinct CDR3 sequences, nearly 45% of them singletons. For these receptors, no antigen is known. Source material: blood. These receptors came from a girl aged 5-17 years with multiple sclerosis.

This chain joins TRBV7-2 and TRBJ2-1; 10 bases map to TRBD2. The CDR3 length is 17 residues. The V and J ends lost 2 bases and 12 bases, in that order; junction bases with no gene match: 16. Germline CDR1 is SGHTA and CDR2 is FQGNSA. The CDR3: CASSLPIAGGSWLGQFF. DNA for the CDR3: TGTGCCAGCAGCTTACCCATAGCGGGAGGCAGCTGGCTCGGGCAGTTCTTC. The full variable domain, in which reference TRBV7-2 and TRBJ2-1 provide the parts outside the CDR3, is GAGVSQSPSNKVTEKGKDVELRCDPISGHTALYWYRQSLGQGLEFLIYFQGNSAPDKSGLPSDRFSAERTGGSVSTLTIQRTQQEDSAVYLCASSLPIAGGSWLGQFFGPGTRLTVL.

Details on this clonotype: Compared with germline, one end of the junction differs, possibly owing to a read error. V and J are TRBV3-1 and TRBJ2-1, with a tentative D call TRBD1 (6 bases). The CDR3 totals 15 residues. Germline CDR1 and CDR2: LGHDT and YNNKEL (reference sequence). The CDR3 loop is CASSQVAGVRNEQFF. Written as DNA, the CDR3 is TGTGCCAGCAGTCAAGTGGCAGGGGTACGGAATGAGCAGTTCTTC.

This clonotype appeared a few times. The V and J genes are TRBV12-3 or TRBV12-4 and TRBJ2-3; unclear D gene. V was trimmed by 3 bases and J by 1 base, leaving 17 bases between them. CDR3 length: 17 residues. The chain's CDR3 is CASSFDPSRDGTDTQYF. CDR3 coding DNA: TGTGCCAGCAGTTTTGACCCGAGTAGGGATGGCACAGATACGCAGTATTTT.

CDR3 residues: CASKSLRTGDIQYF. CDR3 DNA: TGTGCCAGCAAGAGCCTCCGGACAGGGGACATTCAGTACTTC. The V and J genes are TRBV25-1 and TRBJ2-7; 9 nucleotides match TRBD1. The J call may be mistaken, given a closer DNA end match to TRBJ2-4. The CDR3 covers 14 residues. Germline V lookup: CDR1 MGHDK, CDR2 SYGVNS.

The CDR3, as DNA: TGTGCCAGCAGTTACGGGGGGGCGGGGAGAGATTTTAATTCACCCCTCCACTTT. It yields the protein CASSYGGAGRDFNSPLHF. The chain carries TRBV6-5 and TRBJ1-6, with TRBD1 as a possible D gene (6 bases). The CDR3 totals 18 residues. The V end was cut by 2 bases, the J end by 6 bases, with 20 bases between. CDR1 is MNHEY and CDR2 is SVGAGI in the germline V gene.

The rearrangement joins TRBV5-1 to TRBJ1-2, with D unclear. The CDR3 totals 13 residues. Deletions cut 0 bases from V and 2 bases from J, with 5 bases between. Germline CDR1 and CDR2: SGHRS and YFSETQ. CDR3 sequence (DNA): TGCGCCAGCAGCTTGGACAAAAACTATGGCTACACCTTC. The encoded protein is CASSLDKNYGYTF.

This chain links TRBV20-1 with TRBJ2-1, with 7 positions matching TRBD2. With 3 bases clipped from V and 8 bases from J, the junction kept 16 bases outside the gene matches. There are 16 residues in the CDR3. Germline V gene data show CDR1 as DFQATT and CDR2 as SNEGSKA (reference sequence). For the CDR3, the DNA is TGCAGTGCTAGGGAAAGCGGGACGGGGGGAAGGGATGAGCAGTTCTTC. Amino acids: CSARESGTGGRDEQFF.

The V and J genes are TRBV5-1 and TRBJ2-1; 7 bases align to TRBD1. Per germline, CDR1 SGHRS and CDR2 YFSETQ. V lost 2 bases, J lost 0 bases, and 11 bases stayed unmatched. The CDR3 sequence is 18 residues long. Here the CDR3 DNA reads TGCGCCAGCAGCTTAAAACCGACAGGGCATAGCTCCTACAATGAGCAGTTCTTC. Translating gives CASSLKPTGHSSYNEQFF. The full variable domain, completed using reference TRBV5-1 and TRBJ2-1, is KAGVTQTPRYLIKTRGQQVTLSCSPISGHRSVSWYQQTPGQGLQFLFEYFSETQRNKGNFPGRFSGRQFSNSRSEMNVSTLELGDSALYLCASSLKPTGHSSYNEQFFGPGTRLTVL.

There are a few counts of this clonotype. The chain combines TRBV7-2 with TRBJ2-7, with 8 positions matching TRBD2. The CDR3 length is 17 residues. Per germline, CDR1 SGHTA and CDR2 FQGNSA. Trimming took 8 bases from V and 4 from J; bases not matched to a gene: 19. CDR3 sequence (DNA): TGTGCCAGCTCTCCGGTTGCAGCGGGAGACCGGGGGTACGAGCAGTACTTC. Protein product: CASSPVAAGDRGYEQYF.

This clonotype was counted a few times. This chain joins TRBV7-3 and TRBJ1-2; TRBD1 aligns across 7 bases. Germline-derived CDR1 and CDR2 are SGHTA and FQGTGA. The J segment lost 7 bases and the V segment lost 8 bases, leaving 10 bases of the junction unmatched. CDR3 length: 13 amino acids. CDR3 protein: CASGSTGYFGYTF. The CDR3 DNA follows: TGTGCCAGCGGATCGACAGGGTACTTTGGCTACACCTTC.

This clonotype has a handful of counts. This chain connects TRBV20-1 to TRBJ2-3; tentatively, D is TRBD1 (5 bases). The CDR3 covers 13 residues. The germline gives CDR1 DFQATT, CDR2 SNEGSKA (reference sequence). V dropped 1 base and J dropped 8 bases, with 13 bases sitting between them. DNA of the CDR3: TGCAGTGCTAGAGGGGTAACCCAGGGTACGCAGTATTTT. The encoded protein is CSARGVTQGTQYF.

This clonotype was seen only once. In nucleotides, the CDR3 is TGTGCCAGCAGCTTAGCGGAGAGGACTTCGGGAACCCAGTACTTC. This translates into CASSLAERTSGTQYF. The rearrangement joins TRBV7-9 to TRBJ2-5, with a weak D call TRBD2 (5 bases). V lost 0 bases and J lost 8, with 16 bases in between. The CDR3 spans 15 residues. Germline CDR1 is SEHNR and CDR2 is FQNEAQ (reference sequence).

Details on this clonotype: One junction end does not reproduce the germline sequence, and a read error may be involved. The V call is TRBV12-3 or TRBV12-4, the J call TRBJ2-1; 10 nucleotides agree with TRBD2. The CDR3 extends over 15 amino acids. The CDR3 loop is CASSPGTSAYNGQFF. CDR3 DNA: TGTGCCAGCAGTCCAGGGACTAGCGCGTACAATGGGCAGTTCTTC.

In this sample, this clonotype turned up a few times. The rearrangement links TRBV20-1 to TRBJ2-7; 9 nucleotides line up with TRBD1. This CDR3 comprises 13 residues. CDR1 is DFQATT and CDR2 is SNEGSKA in the germline V gene (reference sequence). Trimming took 4 bases from V and 3 from J; bases not matched to a gene: 4. The CDR3: CSAMADRGYEQYF. CDR3 nucleotide sequence: TGCAGTGCTATGGCGGACAGGGGCTACGAGCAGTACTTC.

The chain recombines TRBV28 with TRBJ1-2; D is ambiguous. The CDR3 is 12 amino acids. The germline V and J ends were trimmed by 3 bases and 3 bases, with 5 bases remaining between them. CDR1 is MDHEN and CDR2 is SYDVKM in the germline V gene. In nucleotides, the CDR3 is TGTGCCAGCAGTTTCTTGGACTATGGCTACACCTTC. Its protein is CASSFLDYGYTF.

The sample holds a few counts of this clonotype. V and J are TRBV12-3 or TRBV12-4 and TRBJ2-3; 8 bases line up with TRBD2. The CDR3 spans 16 residues. J was trimmed by 6 bases and V by 3 bases; bases with no gene match: 11. CDR3: CASSFLAAGVGDTQYF. CDR3 DNA: TGTGCCAGCAGTTTTCTAGCAGCGGGAGTCGGGGATACGCAGTATTTT.

Notes on this clonotype: A junction end diverges from the germline sequence, so it may reflect a read error. The rearrangement links TRBV25-1 to TRBJ2-7; D possibly corresponds to TRBD2 (6 bases). CDR3 length equals 14 residues. From germline, CDR1 is MGHDK and CDR2 SYGVNS. The CDR3 bases are TGTGCCAGCACGCCAGCGGGCAACTCCTACGGGCAGTACTTC. Encoded protein: CASTPAGNSYGQYF.

This clonotype occurred a few times. V is TRBV4-1 and J is TRBJ1-2; TRBD1 matches at 8 bases. The CDR3 totals 15 residues. The germline gives CDR1 MGHRA, CDR2 YSYEKL. The junction had 5 bases not matched to a gene; V was cut back by 1 base and J by 4 bases. CDR3 sequence: CASSQGQGTGYGYTF. The CDR3 bases are TGCGCCAGCAGCCAAGGACAGGGGACAGGCTATGGCTACACCTTC.

In this sample, this clonotype turned up a few times. The gene calls are TRBV20-1 and TRBJ2-1; 7 nucleotides match TRBD2. Trimming at V came to 0 bases and at J to 12 bases, leaving 14 bases not matched to a gene. CDR3 length: 15 amino acids. Per the germline V gene, CDR1 is DFQATT and CDR2 is SNEGSKA (reference sequence). CDR3 DNA: TGCAGTGCTAGAGATGGCGGGAGAGCCCCCAGTGGGCAGTTCTTC. Protein product: CSARDGGRAPSGQFF.

The rearrangement links TRBV10-3 to TRBJ1-1; 7 positions agree with TRBD1. The J segment lost 1 base and the V segment lost 4 bases, leaving 9 bases of the junction unmatched. The CDR3 consists of 16 residues. Germline V gene lookup returns CDR1 ENHRY and CDR2 SYGVKD. Written as DNA, the CDR3 is TGTGCCATCAGTGGTAGGCAGGGGGGCTCGAACACTGAAGCTTTCTTT. Encoded protein: CAISGRQGGSNTEAFF.

The chain has TRBV20-1 and TRBJ2-5; D might be TRBD1 or TRBD2, each matching 6 bases. The end of the DNA fits TRBJ2-7 better, so the J call may be wrong. Germline CDR1 is DFQATT and CDR2 is SNEGSKA (reference sequence). The CDR3 loop spans 13 amino acids. The CDR3 loop is CSARPGGGYEQYF. The CDR3 DNA follows: TGCAGTGCTAGACCCGGGGGCGGCTACGAGCAGTACTTC.

DNA of the CDR3: TGTGCCAGCAGAAAAGGGGGACAGGGGAATGAGCAGTTCTTC. Residues: CASRKGGQGNEQFF. V and J are TRBV6-5 and TRBJ2-1, with 10 bases aligning to TRBD1. V shed 6 bases and J 7 bases; nucleotides not matched to a gene: 6. Germline V gives CDR1 MNHEY, CDR2 SVGAGI. There are 14 residues in the CDR3.

CDR3 sequence (DNA): TGTGCCATCAACCAAGGGGGGATCGTCGATGGCTACACCTTC. Translated, it gives CAINQGGIVDGYTF. The chain combines TRBV10-3 with TRBJ1-2; D possibly corresponds to TRBD1 (6 bases). The ends were cut back, 7 bases at V and 6 bases at J, with 18 bases in the middle. The germline V gene encodes CDR1 ENHRY and CDR2 SYGVKD. The length of the CDR3 is 14 residues.

The CDR3 spells CASSEVAGGGDEQFF. The CDR3 coding sequence is TGCGCCAGCAGTGAAGTAGCGGGAGGGGGCGATGAGCAGTTCTTC. V gene TRBV10-2 combines with J gene TRBJ2-1; the match to TRBD2 covers 11 bases. This CDR3 has 15 residues. Germline CDR1 WSHSY, CDR2 SAAADI. After removal of 3 bases from V and 8 bases from J, the junction contained 6 bases not matched to a gene.

This clonotype came up once. The gene calls are TRBV4-1 and TRBJ1-5, with TRBD1 matching 8 bases. The germline V gene has CDR1 MGHRA and CDR2 YSYEKL. The ends lost 2 bases at V and 5 bases at J; junction bases unmatched: 5. The CDR3 is 15 amino acids. CDR3 in amino acids: CASSQRQGRYQPQHF. CDR3 coding DNA: TGCGCCAGCAGCCAAAGACAGGGGAGGTATCAGCCCCAGCATTTT.

V and J are TRBV20-1 and TRBJ2-5, with 8 bases matching TRBD2. This CDR3 has 14 residues. V shed 2 bases, J shed 5 bases, and the junction held 7 bases outside the gene matches. Germline V CDR1 and CDR2: DFQATT, SNEGSKA (reference sequence). The DNA of the CDR3 is TGCAGTGCTAGACTAGCGGGTCCCAGGGAGACCCAGTACTTC. It translates to CSARLAGPRETQYF.

The chain employs TRBV5-1 and TRBJ2-1; 9 nucleotides match TRBD1. CDR1 and CDR2 (germline): SGHRS, YFSETQ. J lost 15 bases, V lost 0 bases, and 13 bases had no gene match. This CDR3 contains 15 residues. Written as DNA, the CDR3 is TGCGCCAGCAGCTTGGATACAACCGGGACAGGGAGGGGGTTCTTC. Its translation is CASSLDTTGTGRGFF. Full variable domain (outside the CDR3, taken from reference TRBV5-1 and TRBJ2-1): KAGVTQTPRYLIKTRGQQVTLSCSPISGHRSVSWYQQTPGQGLQFLFEYFSETQRNKGNFPGRFSGRQFSNSRSEMNVSTLELGDSALYLCASSLDTTGTGRGFFGPGTRLTVL.

A remark on this clonotype: With a much larger clone just one base away, this may be a read error. The gene calls are TRBV10-3 and TRBJ1-1; D is undetermined. Germline V lookup: CDR1 ENHRY, CDR2 SYGVKD. The CDR3 totals 14 residues. The CDR3 DNA sequence: TGTGCCATCGGTGAGTCCGCGGGGAACACTGAAGCTTTCTTT. Its protein product is CAIGESAGNTEAFF.

This clonotype appeared a few times. This chain joins TRBV29-1 and TRBJ2-1, with TRBD1 identical over 7 bases. Germline-derived CDR1 and CDR2 are SQVTM and ANQGSEA. The CDR3 covers 12 residues. V trimming: 6 bases; J trimming: 12 bases; junction bases outside the gene matches: 11. The CDR3 DNA reads as TGCAGCGTGGGACAGCCGTCCCTCGGGCAGTTCTTC. This gives the protein CSVGQPSLGQFF.